This T cell receptor beta chain was recorded in a study of blood T cell repertoires in COVID-19. Turning to the study itself: COVID-19 samples collected from the United States, Italy and Spain covered acute and convalescent phases. PBMCs, B-cell-depleted T cells, or T cells provided the cDNA or gDNA that made up the material.

As processed by the authors: Amplifying reference gene primers gave estimates of nucleated cell counts. Here immunoSEQ multiplex PCR was the method, and the copy in TCRdb shows in-frame clones only, minus some. The DNA was the basis for D and trimming; V, J and clone size are from that table. The sample has about 51,000 clones; around 90% are singletons. Comment on this clone: The same CDR3 is also encoded by other DNA sequences in this sample.

The CDR3 is 14 amino acids. V gave up 6 bases and J gave up 8 bases, with 16 bases separating them. Germline V CDR1 and CDR2: MNHNY, SVGAGI (reference sequence). The sequenced sample consisted of peripheral blood. This TCR was sampled from a man in his forties or fifties with active COVID-19. The chain recombines TRBV6-6 with TRBJ1-4, with D possibly matching TRBD1 (6 bases). The CDR3 reads CASRGQGRVEKLFF. CDR3 in DNA: TGTGCCAGCAGGGGTCAGGGGCGAGTCGAAAAACTGTTTTTT.